The 6 T cell receptor beta chains presented below share a single source sample, sequenced in a study of post-analysis software for immune sequencing data. Which antigens these TCRs recognize remains unknown. The TCR beta cDNA libraries carried unique molecular identifiers. TCRdb recomputed calls from the PCR reads with MiXCR, one row per CDR3 protein. The sample lists approximately 730,000 distinct CDR3 sequences, 25% to 30% occurring once. Study findings and constraints: When patients were compared with controls, 5 or 6 TRBV segments were more frequent, TRBV5-6, TRBV5-1 and TRBV20-1 among them.

Source material: blood. These receptors came from a girl aged 5 to 17 with multiple sclerosis.

The gene calls are TRBV20-1 and TRBJ1-6; D is unclear. The germline V gene has CDR1 DFQATT and CDR2 SNEGSKA (reference sequence). Trimming pared 3 bases from V and 10 bases from J, leaving 10 bases between. The CDR3 is 12 amino acids. The CDR3 sequence is CSASPANSPLHF. The CDR3 DNA is TGCAGTGCTAGTCCGGCAAACTCACCCCTCCACTTT.

This clonotype showed up many times. The chain combines TRBV2 with TRBJ2-3; D not resolved. Trimming removed 2 bases from V and 4 bases from J, with 4 bases in between. CDR1 and CDR2 from the germline V gene are SNHLY and FYNNEI. CDR3 length: 12 amino acids. The CDR3 reads CASSERADTQYF. In DNA, the CDR3 is TGTGCCAGCAGTGAAAGAGCAGATACGCAGTATTTT.

In its sample, this clonotype was seen a few times. V usage is TRBV29-1 and J usage is TRBJ2-7, with 10 bases that match TRBD2. V lost 6 bases, J lost 4 bases, and 12 bases stayed unmatched. CDR1 is SQVTM and CDR2 is ANQGSEA in the germline V gene. This CDR3 has 15 residues. CDR3 amino acids: CSVGTPSGSLYEQYF. As DNA, the CDR3 is TGCAGCGTCGGAACTCCTAGCGGGAGTCTGTACGAGCAGTACTTC.

The chain joins TRBV29-1 to TRBJ2-1; no definite D call. V was shortened by 6 bases and J by 4 bases, with 7 bases between the two germline ends. The CDR3 contains 11 residues. Germline V CDR1 and CDR2: SQVTM, ANQGSEA. For the CDR3, the DNA is TGCAGCGTGGGGAAATACAATGAGCAGTTCTTC. Translation: CSVGKYNEQFF.

The rearrangement uses TRBV24-1 and TRBJ1-5; D ambiguous. V was trimmed by 2 bases and J by 4 bases, leaving 8 bases between them. The CDR3 extends over 14 amino acids. Germline V gene data show CDR1 as KGHDR and CDR2 as SFDVKD. The CDR3 loop is CATSDWRANQPQHF. CDR3 bases: TGTGCCACCAGTGATTGGAGGGCTAATCAGCCCCAGCATTTT.

The chain couples TRBV6-2 or TRBV6-3 to TRBJ2-1, with 10 bases lining up with TRBD2. The CDR3 has 15 residues. Germline CDR1 reads MNHEY; CDR2 reads SVGEGT. Unmatched junction bases numbered 7, after V lost 6 bases and J lost 5 bases. This CDR3 reads CASSWTSGLNNEQFF. The DNA of the CDR3 is TGTGCCAGCAGCTGGACTAGCGGACTAAACAATGAGCAGTTCTTC.